The rows below give T cell receptor beta chains drawn from one sample of a study of blood T cells in healthy people across ages. TCRdb called the 5' RACE reads again in MiXCR, with one record for every CDR3 protein. The table records 1.5 million to 2 million distinct CDR3 sequences, roughly two fifths of them present only once. The sample was blood. The receptors derive from a human donor in good health. The CDR3 runs from the conserved cysteine through the conserved F or W. Each record gives: J gene, D gene, clone size, CDR3 length, V gene, CDR3 DNA, CDR3 protein. D genes are given only for firm matches. For some rows the clone size is stated as once, few or many, or as a class when expanded; others skip it.

J gene: TRBJ2-1
D gene: TRBD1
clone size: -
CDR3 length: 14
V gene: TRBV3-1
CDR3 DNA: TGTGCCACCGCCCCACGAGGGGGCTGGGGGGAGCAGTTCTTC
CDR3 protein: CATAPRGGWGEQFF

J gene: TRBJ1-1
D gene: -
clone size: -
CDR3 length: 15
V gene: TRBV18
CDR3 DNA: TGTGCCAGCTCACCATCCGGCAGGCCGAACACTGAAGCTTTCTTT
CDR3 protein: CASSPSGRPNTEAFF

J gene: TRBJ1-2
D gene: -
clone size: -
CDR3 length: 12
V gene: TRBV5-1
CDR3 DNA: TGCGCCAGCAGCTATGGGACCACTGGCCACACCTTC
CDR3 protein: CASSYGTTGHTF

J gene: TRBJ2-7
D gene: -
clone size: -
CDR3 length: 14
V gene: TRBV7-9
CDR3 DNA: TGTGCCAGCCAACTCAGGGGAGAAGGGTACGAGCAGTACTTC
CDR3 protein: CASQLRGEGYEQYF

J gene: TRBJ2-3
D gene: -
clone size: -
CDR3 length: 14
V gene: TRBV20-1
CDR3 DNA: TGCAGTGCTATGGACAGCAAATACACAGATACGCAGTATTTT
CDR3 protein: CSAMDSKYTDTQYF

J gene: TRBJ2-1
D gene: TRBD2
clone size: -
CDR3 length: 15
V gene: TRBV4-3
CDR3 DNA: TGCGCCAGCAGCCCCGACGGGGGGGCGTACAATGAGCAGTTCTTC
CDR3 protein: CASSPDGGAYNEQFF

J gene: TRBJ1-1
D gene: TRBD1
clone size: -
CDR3 length: 16
V gene: TRBV29-1
CDR3 DNA: TGCAGCGTTGGAGACACCGGGACAGGGGCTCAGGATGAAGCTTTCTTT
CDR3 protein: CSVGDTGTGAQDEAFF

J gene: TRBJ2-7
D gene: -
clone size: -
CDR3 length: 13
V gene: TRBV20-1
CDR3 DNA: TGCAGTGCTGGGACGGCCAGCTCCTACGAGCAGTACTTC
CDR3 protein: CSAGTASSYEQYF

J gene: TRBJ1-3
D gene: -
clone size: -
CDR3 length: 15
V gene: TRBV7-2
CDR3 DNA: TGTGCCAGCAGCTTAGCAGGACCCATTGGAAACACCATATATTTT
CDR3 protein: CASSLAGPIGNTIYF

J gene: TRBJ2-1
D gene: -
clone size: -
CDR3 length: 14
V gene: TRBV29-1
CDR3 DNA: TGCAGCGTGGGAGCCGGGAGTTTCGTGTCTGAGCAGTTCTTC
CDR3 protein: CSVGAGSFVSEQFF

J gene: TRBJ1-2
D gene: TRBD1
clone size: few
CDR3 length: 16
V gene: TRBV4-3
CDR3 DNA: TGCGCCAGCAGCGCCTACCTAGGACAGGGAAACTATGGCTACACCTTC
CDR3 protein: CASSAYLGQGNYGYTF

J gene: TRBJ2-1
D gene: -
clone size: many
CDR3 length: 14
V gene: TRBV4-2
CDR3 DNA: TGTGCCAGCAGCCAAGGCGGGAACTACAATGAGCAGTTCTTC
CDR3 protein: CASSQGGNYNEQFF

J gene: TRBJ2-1
D gene: TRBD2
clone size: -
CDR3 length: 16
V gene: TRBV20-1
CDR3 DNA: TGCAGTGCTAGAGGTAATAGCGGGGAAGCCTACAATGAGCAGTTCTTC
CDR3 protein: CSARGNSGEAYNEQFF

J gene: TRBJ2-5
D gene: TRBD2
clone size: once
CDR3 length: 20
V gene: TRBV7-2
CDR3 DNA: TGTGCCAGCAGCTTTTTTCCGGCGGCTAGCGGGGGGGCTGGGAGCGAGACCCAGTACTTC
CDR3 protein: CASSFFPAASGGAGSETQYF

J gene: TRBJ2-3
D gene: TRBD2
clone size: -
CDR3 length: 17
V gene: TRBV4-3
CDR3 DNA: TGCGCCAGCAGCCAAAGAGGGACTAGCGGGAGCACAGATACGCAGTATTTT
CDR3 protein: CASSQRGTSGSTDTQYF

J gene: TRBJ2-1
D gene: -
clone size: -
CDR3 length: 17
V gene: TRBV20-1
CDR3 DNA: TGCAGTGCTAGAGATTTAATAACCTACCATTCCTACAATGAGCAGTTCTTC
CDR3 protein: CSARDLITYHSYNEQFF

J gene: TRBJ1-5
D gene: -
clone size: -
CDR3 length: 13
V gene: TRBV20-1
CDR3 DNA: TGCAGTGCTCCTCCGGGAGGAAATCAGCCCCAGCATTTT
CDR3 protein: CSAPPGGNQPQHF

J gene: TRBJ2-1
D gene: TRBD2
clone size: many
CDR3 length: 15
V gene: TRBV7-3
CDR3 DNA: TGTGCCAGCAGTCCCCGACTAGCGGGGAACAATGAGCAGTTCTTC
CDR3 protein: CASSPRLAGNNEQFF

J gene: TRBJ2-3
D gene: TRBD2
clone size: -
CDR3 length: 16
V gene: TRBV20-1
CDR3 DNA: TGCAGTGGAGGGACTAGCGGGGACAACCCTCCAGATACGCAGTATTTT
CDR3 protein: CSGGTSGDNPPDTQYF

J gene: TRBJ2-4
D gene: TRBD1
clone size: -
CDR3 length: 14
V gene: TRBV20-1
CDR3 DNA: TGCAGTGCTAGACGCTACGGGACAGGGAACATTCAGTACTTC
CDR3 protein: CSARRYGTGNIQYF

J gene: TRBJ2-7
D gene: -
clone size: -
CDR3 length: 14
V gene: TRBV4-2
CDR3 DNA: TGTGCCAGCAGCCACCAGAGTGAGTCCTACGAGCAGTACTTC
CDR3 protein: CASSHQSESYEQYF

J gene: TRBJ1-6
D gene: -
clone size: -
CDR3 length: 14
V gene: TRBV5-1
CDR3 DNA: TGCGCCAGCAGCTTGGACAGGGCGGATTCACCCCTCCACTTT
CDR3 protein: CASSLDRADSPLHF

J gene: TRBJ2-7
D gene: TRBD1
clone size: -
CDR3 length: 12
V gene: TRBV6-2/TRBV6-3
CDR3 DNA: TGTGCCACCAAGGACAGGGTCCACGAGCAGTACTTC
CDR3 protein: CATKDRVHEQYF

J gene: TRBJ2-7
D gene: -
clone size: many
CDR3 length: 12
V gene: TRBV6-1
CDR3 DNA: TGTGCCAGCAGCGAGACGTCCTACGAGCAGTACTTC
CDR3 protein: CASSETSYEQYF

J gene: TRBJ1-2
D gene: -
clone size: once
CDR3 length: 16
V gene: TRBV12-3/TRBV12-4
CDR3 DNA: TGTGCCAGCAGTTTGTCTCCAGTGTGGGCTAACTATGGCTACACCTTC
CDR3 protein: CASSLSPVWANYGYTF

J gene: TRBJ2-7
D gene: TRBD1
clone size: few
CDR3 length: 14
V gene: TRBV12-3/TRBV12-4
CDR3 DNA: TGTGCCAGCAGTGACAGGGATTTTCGAGACGAGCAGTACTTC
CDR3 protein: CASSDRDFRDEQYF